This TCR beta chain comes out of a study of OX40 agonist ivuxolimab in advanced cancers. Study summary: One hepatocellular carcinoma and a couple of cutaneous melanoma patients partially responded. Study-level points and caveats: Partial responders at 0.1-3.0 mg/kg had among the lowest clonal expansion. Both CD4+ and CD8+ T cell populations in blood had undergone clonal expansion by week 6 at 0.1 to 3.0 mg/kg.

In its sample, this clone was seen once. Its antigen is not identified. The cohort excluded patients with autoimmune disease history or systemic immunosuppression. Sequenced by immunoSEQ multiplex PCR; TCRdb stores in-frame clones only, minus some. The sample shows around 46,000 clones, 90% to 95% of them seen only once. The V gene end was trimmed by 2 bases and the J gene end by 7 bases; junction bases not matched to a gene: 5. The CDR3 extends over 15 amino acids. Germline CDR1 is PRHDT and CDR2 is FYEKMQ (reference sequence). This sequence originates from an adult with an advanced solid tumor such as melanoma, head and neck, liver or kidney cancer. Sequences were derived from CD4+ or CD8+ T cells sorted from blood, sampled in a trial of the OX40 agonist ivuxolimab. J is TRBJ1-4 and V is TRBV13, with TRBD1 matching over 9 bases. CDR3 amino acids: CASSLWGQGGEKLFF. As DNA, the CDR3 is TGTGCCAGCAGCTTATGGGGACAGGGTGGTGAAAAACTGTTTTTT.